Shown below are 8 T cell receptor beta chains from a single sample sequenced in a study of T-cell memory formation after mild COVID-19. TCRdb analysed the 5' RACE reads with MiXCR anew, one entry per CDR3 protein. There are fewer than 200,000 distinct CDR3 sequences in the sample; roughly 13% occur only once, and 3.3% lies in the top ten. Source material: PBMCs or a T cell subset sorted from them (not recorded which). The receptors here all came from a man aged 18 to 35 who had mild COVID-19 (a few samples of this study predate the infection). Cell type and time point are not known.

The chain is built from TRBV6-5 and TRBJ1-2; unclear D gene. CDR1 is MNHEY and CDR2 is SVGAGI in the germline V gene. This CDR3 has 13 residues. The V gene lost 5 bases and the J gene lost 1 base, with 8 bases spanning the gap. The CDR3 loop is CASSTPRNYGYTF. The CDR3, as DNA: TGTGCCAGCAGTACCCCCCGTAACTATGGCTACACCTTC.

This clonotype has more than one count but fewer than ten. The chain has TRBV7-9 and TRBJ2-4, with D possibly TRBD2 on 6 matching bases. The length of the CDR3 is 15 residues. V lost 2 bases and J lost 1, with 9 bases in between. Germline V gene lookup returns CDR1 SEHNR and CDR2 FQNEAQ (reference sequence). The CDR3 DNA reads TGTGCCAGCAGCTTATTCGGGGGTGCCAAAAACATTCAGTACTTC. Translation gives CASSLFGGAKNIQYF.

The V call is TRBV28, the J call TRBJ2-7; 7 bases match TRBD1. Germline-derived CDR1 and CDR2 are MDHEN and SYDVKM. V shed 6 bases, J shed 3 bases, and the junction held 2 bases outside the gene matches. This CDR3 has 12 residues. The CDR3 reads CASSDRVYEQYV. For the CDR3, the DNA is TGTGCCAGCAGCGACAGGGTCTACGAGCAGTACGTC.

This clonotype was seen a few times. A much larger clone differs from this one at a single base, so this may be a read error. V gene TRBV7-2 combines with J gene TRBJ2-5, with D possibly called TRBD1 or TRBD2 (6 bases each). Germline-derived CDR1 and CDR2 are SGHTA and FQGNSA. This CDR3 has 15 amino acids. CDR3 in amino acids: CASSLASRGGETQCF. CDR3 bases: TGTGCCAGCAGCTTAGCCTCCAGGGGAGGAGAGACCCAGTGCTTC. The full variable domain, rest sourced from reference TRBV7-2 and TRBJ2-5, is GAGVSQSPSNKVTEKGKDVELRCDPISGHTALYWYRQSLGQGLEFLIYFQGNSAPDKSGLPSDRFSAERTGGSVSTLTIQRTQQEDSAVYLCASSLASRGGETQCFGPGTRLLVL.

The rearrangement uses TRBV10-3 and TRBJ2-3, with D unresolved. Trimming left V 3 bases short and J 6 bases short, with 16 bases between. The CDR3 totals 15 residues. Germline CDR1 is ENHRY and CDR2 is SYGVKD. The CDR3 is CAISEYGPNRDTQYF. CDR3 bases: TGTGCCATCAGTGAATATGGACCAAACCGGGATACGCAGTATTTT.

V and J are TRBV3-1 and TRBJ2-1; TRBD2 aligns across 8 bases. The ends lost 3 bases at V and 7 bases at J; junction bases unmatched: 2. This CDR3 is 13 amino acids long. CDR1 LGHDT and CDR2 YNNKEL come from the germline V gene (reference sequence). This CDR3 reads CASSQTGGNEQFF. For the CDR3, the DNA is TGTGCCAGCAGCCAGACGGGGGGGAATGAGCAGTTCTTC.

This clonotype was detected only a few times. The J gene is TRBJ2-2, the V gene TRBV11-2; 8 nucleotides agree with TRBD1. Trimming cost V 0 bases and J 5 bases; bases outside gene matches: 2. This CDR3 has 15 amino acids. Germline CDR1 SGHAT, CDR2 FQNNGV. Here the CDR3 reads CASSLDWTGTGELFF. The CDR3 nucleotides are TGTGCCAGCAGCTTAGACTGGACAGGGACCGGGGAGCTGTTTTTT.

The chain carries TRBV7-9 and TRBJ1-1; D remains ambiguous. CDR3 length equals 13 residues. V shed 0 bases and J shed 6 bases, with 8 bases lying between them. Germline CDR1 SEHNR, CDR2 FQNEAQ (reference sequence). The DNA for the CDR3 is TGTGCCAGCAGCTTAGCGACGGCCGCTGAAGCTTTCTTT. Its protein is CASSLATAAEAFF. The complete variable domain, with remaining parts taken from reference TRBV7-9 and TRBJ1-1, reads DTGVSQNPRHKITKRGQNVTFRCDPISEHNRLYWYRQTLGQGPEFLTYFQNEAQLEKSRLLSDRFSAERPKGSFSTLEIQRTEQGDSAMYLCASSLATAAEAFFGQGTRLTVV.